These 26 T cell receptor beta chains originate from one sample sequenced in a study of breast tumors, draining lymph nodes, adjacent tissues. Samples came from axillary lymph nodes draining the breast cancer. MiXCR, applied by TCRdb to the multiplex PCR reads, yields one record per CDR3 protein. The top ten clones hold around 2.5% of a sample with 75,000 to 100,000 distinct CDR3 sequences, about 20% of them seen once. The specimen was axillary lymph node tissue. All receptors come from a female donor with breast cancer. Some clones in this sample may be carry-over from other donors' samples.

As concerns this clonotype: Sequence at one end of the junction differs from germline and may be a read error. V usage is TRBV6-2 or TRBV6-3 and J usage is TRBJ2-1; weak D call: TRBD2 (7 bases). This CDR3 is 16 amino acids long. Germline V lookup: CDR1 MNHEY, CDR2 SVGEGT. The CDR3 is CVSSYSTGLVKREQFF. The CDR3 DNA is TGTGTCAGCAGTTACTCGACAGGACTAGTTAAACGTGAGCAGTTCTTC.

In its sample, this clonotype was seen many times. The J gene is TRBJ2-2, the V gene TRBV4-2; 15 bases align to TRBD2. V lost 4 bases and J lost 5; bases outside the gene matches: 11. The CDR3 loop spans 19 amino acids. Germline loops: CDR1 LGHNA, CDR2 YNFKEQ. DNA of the CDR3: TGTGCCAGCAGCCCCCAACCGGGACTAGCGGGAGGAGGAACCGGGGAGCTGTTTTTT. Its translation is CASSPQPGLAGGGTGELFF.

V usage is TRBV20-1 and J usage is TRBJ2-2; TRBD2 might be the D (6 bases). Trimming pared 6 bases from V and 3 bases from J, leaving 11 bases between. The CDR3 covers 13 residues. Germline V gene sequence: CDR1 DFQATT, CDR2 SNEGSKA (reference sequence). CDR3 DNA sequence: TGCAGTGCCGGCGGACTATACACCGGGGAGCTGTTTTTT. It codes for CSAGGLYTGELFF.

Of note for this clonotype: A much larger clone lies a single base off, so this may be a read error. This chain connects TRBV2 to TRBJ2-2; D gene uncertain. The CDR3 is 15 amino acids. The V and J ends lost 4 bases and 5 bases respectively, with 14 bases between them. Germline V gives CDR1 SNHLY, CDR2 FYNNEI. The CDR3 DNA follows: TGTGCCAGCAGTGTAGGTGCAGGTTTGACCGGGGAGCTGTTTTTT. Protein: CASSVGAGLTGELFF.

This clonotype was seen at least ten times. The V gene is TRBV13, the J gene TRBJ2-3, with 8 bases that match TRBD2. Germline CDR1 PRHDT, CDR2 FYEKMQ (reference sequence). The CDR3 totals 16 residues. The V segment lost 2 bases and the J segment 4 bases; nucleotides outside the gene matches: 8. Here the CDR3 DNA reads TGTGCCAGCAGCTTATGGAGCGGGAGTTCGGCAGATACGCAGTATTTT. The encoded protein is CASSLWSGSSADTQYF. The complete variable domain, with remaining parts taken from reference TRBV13 and TRBJ2-3, reads AAGVIQSPRHLIKEKRETATLKCYPIPRHDTVYWYQQGPGQDPQFLISFYEKMQSDKGSIPDRFSAQQFSDYHSELNMSSLELGDSALYFCASSLWSGSSADTQYFGPGTRLTVL.

This clonotype was picked up many times. The V call is TRBV7-9, the J call TRBJ2-2; tentatively, D is TRBD1 or TRBD2 (5 bases each). The V gene's germline CDR1 is SEHNR and CDR2 FQNEAQ (reference sequence). Deletions cut 4 bases from V and 6 bases from J, with 15 bases between. CDR3 length equals 15 residues. For the CDR3, the DNA is TGTGCCAGCAGCTCCACTAGAGAAGGGGCCGGGGAGCTGTTTTTT. It encodes CASSSTREGAGELFF.

This clonotype was picked up many times. In nucleotides, the CDR3 is TGTGCCAGCAGCGGTAGGGGACTAGCGGGAGGCCAAGAGACCCAGTACTTC. It yields the protein CASSGRGLAGGQETQYF. This chain links TRBV9 with TRBJ2-5, with TRBD2 matching 15 bases. This CDR3 has 17 residues. V dropped 3 bases and J dropped 1; count of bases not matched to a gene: 4. Per germline, CDR1 SGDLS and CDR2 YYNGEE.

This clonotype was recorded at least ten times. The chain employs TRBV7-2 and TRBJ2-5; 9 nucleotides match TRBD2. V lost 2 bases to trimming and J lost 4 bases; unmatched junction nucleotides: 8. Germline assignment: CDR1 SGHTA and CDR2 FQGNSA. This CDR3 has 16 amino acids. CDR3 in DNA: TGTGCCAGCAGCTTAAGGCGTAGCGGGAGCGGAGAGACCCAGTACTTC. Its protein product is CASSLRRSGSGETQYF.

This clonotype was found many times. V is TRBV5-1 and J is TRBJ2-1; D gene ambiguous. Germline assignment: CDR1 SGHRS and CDR2 YFSETQ. Trimming left V 4 bases short and J 9 bases short, with 11 bases between. This CDR3 spans 12 amino acids. Here the CDR3 reads CASSRSPGEQFF. CDR3 sequence (DNA): TGCGCCAGCAGCCGTTCTCCGGGTGAGCAGTTCTTC.

This clonotype has at least ten counts. The genes are TRBV2 and TRBJ1-5, with D uncertain. The ends were cut back, 1 base at V and 2 bases at J, with 9 bases in the middle. CDR3 size: 15 residues. CDR1 and CDR2 (germline): SNHLY, FYNNEI. The CDR3 sequence is CASSEGLSGNQPQHF. DNA of the CDR3: TGTGCCAGCAGTGAAGGCCTCTCAGGCAATCAGCCCCAGCATTTT.

The chain uses TRBV30 and TRBJ1-4, with TRBD1 matching over 12 bases. This CDR3 has 14 residues. Trimming removed 3 bases from V and 7 bases from J; junction bases left unmatched: 3. Germline V gene sequence: CDR1 GTSNPN, CDR2 SVGIG (reference sequence). The CDR3 spells CAWSGTGGREKLFF. In DNA form, the CDR3 reads TGTGCCTGGAGCGGGACAGGGGGCCGTGAAAAACTGTTTTTT.

This clonotype was counted ten times or more. This chain joins TRBV6-1 and TRBJ2-1, with D hard to call. V lost 7 bases and J lost 12, with 13 bases in between. This CDR3 spans 11 amino acids. The germline V gene encodes CDR1 MNHNS and CDR2 SASEGT. The CDR3 protein is CASNFGVGQFF. The CDR3 coding sequence is TGTGCCAGCAACTTCGGAGTCGGGCAGTTCTTC.

This clonotype has more than one count but fewer than ten. The chain couples TRBV6-1 to TRBJ2-7, with D possibly being TRBD1 (6 bases). The CDR3 runs 14 residues. CDR1 is MNHNS, CDR2 SASEGT, per germline. The ends were cut back, 5 bases at V and 1 base at J, with 12 bases in the middle. The CDR3 protein is CASSLGTLSYEQYF. Here the CDR3 DNA reads TGTGCCAGCAGTCTAGGGACACTTTCCTACGAGCAGTACTTC.

This clonotype occurred many times. The chain carries TRBV7-9 and TRBJ1-2; D gene unclear. Germline lookup yields CDR1 SEHNR and CDR2 FQNEAQ (reference sequence). The ends were cut back, 5 bases at V and 6 bases at J, with 13 bases in the middle. This CDR3 spans 13 amino acids. CDR3 region: CASSETPQDGYTF. In nucleotides, the CDR3 is TGTGCCAGCAGCGAAACCCCACAAGATGGCTACACCTTC.

This clonotype has more than one count but fewer than ten. J is TRBJ1-5 and V is TRBV5-8, with 10 positions matching TRBD1. The V gene's germline CDR1 is SGHTS and CDR2 YDEGEE. V shed 4 bases, J shed 6 bases, and the junction held 7 bases outside the gene matches. This CDR3 region has 15 residues. CDR3 DNA: TGTGCCAGCAGCCTGACAGGGGGCAACGGTCAGCCCCAGCATTTT. Its protein product is CASSLTGGNGQPQHF. The full variable domain, in which reference TRBV5-8 and TRBJ1-5 provide the parts outside the CDR3, is EAGVTQSPTHLIKTRGQQATLRCSPISGHTSVYWYQQALGLGLQFLLWYDEGEERNRGNFPPRFSGRQFPNYSSELNVNALELEDSALYLCASSLTGGNGQPQHFGDGTRLSIL.

V usage is TRBV27 and J usage is TRBJ1-2; D gene unclear. The CDR3 sequence is 15 residues long. Between the trimmed V and J ends, which lost 6 bases and 2 bases, there was a span of 16 bases. Germline CDR1 and CDR2: MNHEY and SMNVEV (reference sequence). CDR3 coding DNA: TGTGCCAGCAGCCAACCCCCTATTAAAAACTATGGCTACACCTTC. It translates to CASSQPPIKNYGYTF.

This clonotype was observed a few times. A much larger clone differs by one base, so this may be a read error. Because it lacks the conserved phenylalanine or tryptophan at the end, this CDR3 is likely a read error. The chain carries TRBV10-1 and TRBJ2-1, with 7 bases matching TRBD2. Unmatched junction bases numbered 9, after V lost 5 bases and J lost 5 bases. CDR1 is WNHNN and CDR2 is SYGVQD in the germline V gene (reference sequence). The CDR3 consists of 15 residues. The CDR3 spells CASSLKAGTHNEQFL. In DNA form, the CDR3 reads TGCGCCAGCAGTCTGAAAGCGGGAACCCACAATGAGCAGTTCCTC.

This clonotype has at least ten counts. It is unclear where the CDR3 begins or ends on the DNA, so no DNA is shown, and the CDR3 is as TCRdb lists it. The genes are TRBV7-8 and TRBJ2-7. Ends included, the CDR3 has 12 residues. Germline V gives CDR1 SGHVS, CDR2 FQNEAQ. CDR3 protein: CASSFQVSEQYF.

The chain carries TRBV6-5 and TRBJ1-1, with 7 bases lining up with TRBD1. Looked up from germline, CDR1 is MNHEY and CDR2 is SVGAGI. CDR3 length: 15 residues. Unmatched junction bases numbered 6, after V lost 5 bases and J lost 0 bases. CDR3 DNA: TGTGCCAGCAGTCGGACAGGTGGGGTGAACACTGAAGCTTTCTTT. Translating gives CASSRTGGVNTEAFF.

The sample holds many counts of this clonotype. The gene calls are TRBV5-6 and TRBJ2-1; 8 bases fit TRBD2. J lost 2 bases, V lost 0 bases, and 4 bases had no gene match. The CDR3 has 16 amino acids. Germline values: CDR1 SGHDT, CDR2 YYEEEE. CDR3 coding DNA: TGTGCCAGCAGCTTGGTTACTAGCGGCCCCTACAATGAGCAGTTCTTC. Amino acid sequence: CASSLVTSGPYNEQFF.

The V gene is TRBV30, the J gene TRBJ1-2; a weak D match, TRBD1 (5 bases). Germline V CDR1 and CDR2: GTSNPN, SVGIG (reference sequence). The CDR3 loop spans 15 amino acids. The germline V and J ends were trimmed by 4 bases and 0 bases, with 15 bases remaining between them. CDR3 amino acids: CAWTQGGHSNYGYTF. In nucleotides, the CDR3 is TGTGCCTGGACCCAGGGAGGGCATTCTAACTATGGCTACACCTTC.

V is TRBV7-2 and J is TRBJ1-2; the D is unclear. The CDR3 extends over 11 amino acids. Trimming shortened V by 5 bases and J by 14 bases, and 15 bases separated the two germline ends. Germline CDR1 reads SGHTA; CDR2 reads FQGNSA. Here the CDR3 DNA reads TGTGCCAGCAGCCCCGGAGGAATCTTTACCTTC. Translated: CASSPGGIFTF.

Concerning this clonotype itself: Possible read error: a much larger clone is one base away. This sequence joins TRBV5-4 and TRBJ2-1, with D possibly matching TRBD2 (7 bases). Trimming pared 6 bases from V and 8 bases from J, leaving 21 bases between. This CDR3 comprises 15 residues. Germline V gene data show CDR1 as SGHNT and CDR2 as YYREEE (reference sequence). Here the CDR3 reads CASNDPGKGGDEQFF. The CDR3 coding sequence is TGTGCCAGCAACGATCCGGGGAAAGGGGGGGATGAGCAGTTCTTC.

In this sample, this clonotype turned up a few times. This chain joins TRBV27 and TRBJ2-7; possible D gene TRBD2, 6 bases. This CDR3 is 14 amino acids long. Germline CDR1 and CDR2: MNHEY and SMNVEV (reference sequence). Trimming removed 6 bases from V and 2 bases from J, with 14 bases in between. The CDR3 reads CASRSGTDAYEQYF. For the CDR3, the DNA is TGTGCCAGCAGATCCGGGACTGATGCCTACGAGCAGTACTTC.

The chain joins TRBV29-1 to TRBJ1-3, with TRBD1 matching over 7 bases. With 6 bases clipped from V and 4 bases from J, the junction kept 9 bases outside the gene matches. CDR1 and CDR2 (germline): SQVTM, ANQGSEA. This CDR3 region has 14 residues. CDR3 nucleotide sequence: TGCAGCGTCAACATCGACAGGGCCGGAAACACCATATATTTT. As protein: CSVNIDRAGNTIYF. Full variable domain (outside the CDR3, taken from reference TRBV29-1 and TRBJ1-3): SAVISQKPSRDICQRGTSLTIQCQVDSQVTMMFWYRQQPGQSLTLIATANQGSEATYESGFVIDKFPISRPNLTFSTLTVSNMSPEDSSIYLCSVNIDRAGNTIYFGEGSWLTVV.

This clonotype has a count of ten or more. This chain links TRBV7-8 with TRBJ1-3, with TRBD1 as a possible D gene (6 bases). Germline loops: CDR1 SGHVS, CDR2 FQNEAQ. This CDR3 has 14 amino acids. V gave up 5 bases and J gave up 2 bases, with 10 bases separating them. CDR3 DNA: TGTGCCAGCAGCCTCGGGACAACTGGAAACACCATATATTTT. Translation: CASSLGTTGNTIYF.